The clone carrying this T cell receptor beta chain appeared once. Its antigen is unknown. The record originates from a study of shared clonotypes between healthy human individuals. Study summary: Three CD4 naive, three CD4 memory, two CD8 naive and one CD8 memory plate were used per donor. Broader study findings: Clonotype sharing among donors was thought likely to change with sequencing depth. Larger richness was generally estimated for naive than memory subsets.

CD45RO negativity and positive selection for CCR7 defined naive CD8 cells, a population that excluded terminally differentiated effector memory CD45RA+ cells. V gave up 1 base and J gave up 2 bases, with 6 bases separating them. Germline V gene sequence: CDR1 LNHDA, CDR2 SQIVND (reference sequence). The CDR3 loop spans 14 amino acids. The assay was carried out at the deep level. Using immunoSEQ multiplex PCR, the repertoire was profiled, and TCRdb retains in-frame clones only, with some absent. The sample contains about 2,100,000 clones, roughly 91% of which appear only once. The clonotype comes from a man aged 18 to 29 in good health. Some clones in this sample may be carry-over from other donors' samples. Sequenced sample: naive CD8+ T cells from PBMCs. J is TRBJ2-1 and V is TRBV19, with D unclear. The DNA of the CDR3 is TGTGCCAGTAGTATAGCGGGTGCCTACAATGAGCAGTTCTTC. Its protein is CASSIAGAYNEQFF.